These 25 T cell receptor beta chains were sequenced from one sample in a study of OX40 agonist ivuxolimab in advanced cancers. TCRdb's table, derived via immunoSEQ multiplex PCR, lists solely in-frame clones and lacks some. The sample lists tens of thousands of clones; 70% to 90% were seen once. Sequenced material: CD4+ or CD8+ T cells sorted from blood, taken in a trial of the OX40 agonist ivuxolimab. These receptors came from an adult with an advanced solid tumor such as melanoma, head and neck, liver or kidney cancer.

The gene calls are TRBV18 and TRBJ1-1; D unclear. Germline CDR1 reads KGHSH; CDR2 reads LQKENI. The CDR3 spans 13 residues. V was cut by 0 bases and J by 6 bases, with 8 bases left in between. CDR3 loop: CASSPPGFSEAFF. Written as DNA, the CDR3 is TGTGCCAGCTCACCACCGGGCTTCTCTGAAGCTTTCTTT.

The chain combines TRBV9 with TRBJ1-5, with D hard to call. The CDR3 is 14 amino acids. CDR1 SGDLS and CDR2 YYNGEE come from the germline V gene. The ends were cut back, 0 bases at V and 5 bases at J, with 9 bases in the middle. CDR3 nucleotide sequence: TGTGCCAGCAGCGTAGGGGAAAGCCATCAGCCCCAGCATTTT. It yields the protein CASSVGESHQPQHF.

This CDR3 is CASSKTGRPSTDTQYF. In DNA, the CDR3 is TGTGCCAGCAGTAAAACAGGTCGTCCTAGCACAGATACGCAGTATTTT. The chain recombines TRBV27 with TRBJ2-3, with TRBD1 as a possible D gene (5 bases). Germline V lookup: CDR1 MNHEY, CDR2 SMNVEV (reference sequence). CDR3 length equals 16 residues. Trimming left V 5 bases short and J 0 bases short, with 15 bases between.

This clone appeared a single time. This chain connects TRBV5-4 to TRBJ1-2; 11 bases are a match to TRBD1. The CDR3 contains 16 residues. The germline gives CDR1 SGHNT, CDR2 YYREEE (reference sequence). The V segment lost 0 bases and the J segment 7 bases; nucleotides outside the gene matches: 8. The CDR3 reads CASSLGTGGARFGYTF. The CDR3 nucleotides are TGTGCCAGCAGCTTGGGGACAGGGGGCGCTCGGTTTGGCTACACCTTC.

This clone was recorded a few times. This chain joins TRBV2 and TRBJ1-3; TRBD1 aligns across 8 bases. V was pared by 3 bases and J by 2 bases, with 3 bases of the junction left unmatched. CDR3 length: 15 residues. CDR1 and CDR2 from the germline V gene are SNHLY and FYNNEI. This chain's CDR3 is CASSDRGPTGNTIYF. The CDR3 nucleotides read TGTGCCAGCAGTGACAGGGGGCCAACTGGAAACACCATATATTTT.

This rearrangement joins TRBV27 to TRBJ2-3; the match to TRBD2 covers 13 bases. This CDR3 is built from 16 residues. CDR1 and CDR2 (germline): MNHEY, SMNVEV (reference sequence). Trimming at V came to 1 base and at J to 7 bases, leaving 5 bases not matched to a gene. The CDR3 DNA sequence: TGTGCCAGCAGTTTATTAGGGACTAGCGGGACTAATACGCAGTATTTT. It yields the protein CASSLLGTSGTNTQYF.

The chain employs TRBV30 and TRBJ1-4; D not resolved. The CDR3 totals 13 residues. The germline gives CDR1 GTSNPN, CDR2 SVGIG (reference sequence). Trimming took 3 bases from V and 5 from J, leaving 10 bases between them. In nucleotides, the CDR3 is TGTGCCTGGAGCTGGGCAGGAAATGAAAAACTGTTTTTT. Its translation is CAWSWAGNEKLFF.

The chain carries TRBV6-7 and TRBJ2-3; the match to TRBD2 covers 10 bases. TRBV6-7 is given ORF status, its function remaining uncertain. There are 15 residues in the CDR3. V trimming: 10 bases; J trimming: 5 bases; junction bases outside the gene matches: 12. CDR3 sequence reads: CATARTSGELDTQYF. CDR3 nucleotides: TGTGCCACTGCGCGCACTAGCGGGGAATTAGATACGCAGTATTTT.

In DNA, the CDR3 is TGTGCCAGCAGTGACTCGAAATCAGGATCTGGAAACACCATATATTTT. It translates to CASSDSKSGSGNTIYF. V and J are TRBV6-4 and TRBJ1-3; D is unresolved. Germline CDR1 and CDR2: MRHNA and SNTAGT. CDR3 size: 16 residues. Between the trimmed V and J ends, which lost 0 bases and 1 base, there was a span of 10 bases.

V and J are TRBV7-9 and TRBJ2-7; D may be TRBD1 (7 bases). Trimming removed 0 bases from V and 2 bases from J, with 11 bases in between. Germline values: CDR1 SEHNR, CDR2 FQNEAQ (reference sequence). The CDR3 contains 15 residues. Here the CDR3 reads CASSLAQGEAYEQYF. The CDR3 nucleotides read TGTGCCAGCAGCTTAGCTCAGGGGGAGGCCTACGAGCAGTACTTC. The whole variable domain, remainder taken from reference TRBV7-9 and TRBJ2-7, is DTGVSQNPRHKITKRGQNVTFRCDPISEHNRLYWYRQTLGQGPEFLTYFQNEAQLEKSRLLSDRFSAERPKGSFSTLEIQRTEQGDSAMYLCASSLAQGEAYEQYFGPGTRLTVT.

This clone was counted between two and nine times. The gene calls are TRBV19 and TRBJ1-6; D remains ambiguous. CDR1 LNHDA and CDR2 SQIVND come from the germline V gene (reference sequence). The V and J ends lost 4 bases and 3 bases respectively, with 10 bases between them. The CDR3 extends over 15 amino acids. The CDR3 sequence: CASSRAESYNSPLHF. The CDR3 DNA follows: TGTGCCAGTAGTAGGGCAGAGAGCTATAATTCACCCCTCCACTTT.

This clone has just a few counts. The chain couples TRBV6-6 to TRBJ2-7; the match to TRBD2 covers 9 bases. The CDR3 is 13 residues long. Looked up from germline, CDR1 is MNHNY and CDR2 is SVGAGI (reference sequence). With 6 bases clipped from V and 3 bases from J, the junction kept 3 bases outside the gene matches. The CDR3 reads CASRASGNYEQYF. The CDR3 nucleotides are TGTGCCAGCAGGGCTAGCGGGAACTACGAGCAGTACTTC.

CDR3 residues: CASSLNFGTFSGNTIYF. Here the CDR3 DNA reads TGTGCCAGCAGCTTGAATTTTGGGACCTTCTCTGGAAACACCATATATTTT. This chain uses TRBV5-6 with TRBJ1-3; D is perhaps TRBD1 (5 bases). The CDR3 length is 17 residues. Germline V gene sequence: CDR1 SGHDT, CDR2 YYEEEE. V dropped 1 base and J dropped 0 bases, with 14 bases sitting between them.

The rearrangement links TRBV5-1 to TRBJ1-1; tentatively, D is TRBD1 (6 bases). The CDR3 sequence is 15 residues long. Germline lookup yields CDR1 SGHRS and CDR2 YFSETQ. V was clipped by 0 bases and J by 0 bases, with 9 bases between them. In DNA, the CDR3 is TGCGCCAGCAGCTTGGTTCCAGGGGTGAACACTGAAGCTTTCTTT. This gives the protein CASSLVPGVNTEAFF.

The CDR3 protein is CASVGDSGANVLTF. CDR3 nucleotides: TGTGCCAGCGTTGGGGACTCTGGGGCCAACGTCCTGACTTTC. The chain couples TRBV6-1 to TRBJ2-6, with no clear D. Germline lookup yields CDR1 MNHNS and CDR2 SASEGT. This CDR3 is 14 amino acids long. V was clipped by 8 bases and J by 0 bases, with 8 bases between them.

This clone was seen only once. The J gene is TRBJ1-1, the V gene TRBV18; D is uncertain. The germline gives CDR1 KGHSH, CDR2 LQKENI. V was trimmed by 6 bases and J by 1 base, leaving 9 bases between them. This CDR3 spans 13 amino acids. The CDR3 DNA reads as TGTGCCAGCTCCCTCTTACGGAACACTGAAGCTTTCTTT. It codes for CASSLLRNTEAFF.

The table lists this clone with a count of one. The V and J genes are TRBV4-3 and TRBJ1-5, with unresolved D. The CDR3 sequence is 14 residues long. V was shortened by 1 base and J by 7 bases, with 11 bases between the two germline ends. Germline V gene lookup returns CDR1 LGHNA and CDR2 YSLEER. The CDR3: CASSQGEKEQPQHF. CDR3 DNA: TGCGCCAGCAGCCAAGGCGAAAAGGAGCAGCCCCAGCATTTT.

The CDR3 nucleotides read TGTGCCAGCAGTTCCCTCCAATTTAACAGGGGAGGGGAAAAACTGTTTTTT. Translated: CASSSLQFNRGGEKLFF. The rearrangement links TRBV27 to TRBJ1-4; TRBD1 matches at 7 bases. The CDR3 extends over 17 amino acids. V was clipped by 4 bases and J by 8 bases; unmatched bases: 16. CDR1 is MNHEY, CDR2 SMNVEV, per germline (reference sequence).

This chain connects TRBV7-2 to TRBJ2-5; a possible D gene is TRBD2 (5 bases). The J call may be in error: the DNA end matches TRBJ2-7 better. This CDR3 is 12 amino acids long. In germline, CDR1 is SGHTA, CDR2 FQGNSA. The CDR3 bases are TGTGCCAGCAGCTTCGGGGTAGACGAGCAGTACTTC. Translated: CASSFGVDEQYF.

DNA of the CDR3: TGTGCCAGCAGCTTTTGGGACAGGTACACCGGGGAGCTGTTTTTT. It is translated as CASSFWDRYTGELFF. V gene TRBV7-2 combines with J gene TRBJ2-2, with 8 nucleotides matching TRBD1. Germline-derived CDR1 and CDR2 are SGHTA and FQGNSA. CDR3 length equals 15 residues. The J segment lost 3 bases and the V segment lost 3 bases, leaving 3 bases of the junction unmatched.

V and J are TRBV7-9 and TRBJ2-7; D may be TRBD1 (6 bases). The CDR3 covers 14 residues. Germline V gene lookup returns CDR1 SEHNR and CDR2 FQNEAQ (reference sequence). The V gene lost 4 bases and the J gene lost 0 bases, with 10 bases spanning the gap. CDR3 loop: CASSSGTTSYEQYF. As DNA, the CDR3 is TGTGCCAGCAGCTCCGGGACAACCTCCTACGAGCAGTACTTC.

The V gene is TRBV7-9, the J gene TRBJ2-6, with unresolved D. This CDR3 spans 14 amino acids. The germline V gene encodes CDR1 SEHNR and CDR2 FQNEAQ (reference sequence). V lost 3 bases and J 4 bases, leaving 7 bases between the germline ends. CDR3 nucleotide sequence: TGTGCCAGCAGCTTGCAAACGGGGGCCAACGTCCTGACTTTC. Its translation: CASSLQTGANVLTF.

This sequence joins TRBV4-1 and TRBJ2-7; D may be TRBD1 or TRBD2 (6 bases each). CDR1 and CDR2 from the germline V gene are MGHRA and YSYEKL. Trimming removed 0 bases from V and 1 base from J, with 19 bases in between. The CDR3 runs 18 residues. The CDR3 nucleotides read TGCGCCAGCAGCCAAGAGGAGGGAGGACAGACCCTTTCCTACGAGCAGTACTTC. It specifies CASSQEEGGQTLSYEQYF.

The V and J genes are TRBV9 and TRBJ2-3; tentative D call: TRBD2 (7 bases). The CDR3 has 15 residues. V was clipped by 6 bases and J by 3 bases, with 17 bases between them. Germline V gives CDR1 SGDLS, CDR2 YYNGEE. The CDR3 spells CASKRGAVSTDTQYF. CDR3 nucleotide sequence: TGTGCCAGCAAACGGGGGGCCGTTTCGACAGATACGCAGTATTTT.

V and J are TRBV7-9 and TRBJ2-2; no firm D call. The V gene lost 1 base and the J gene lost 6 bases, with 6 bases spanning the gap. This CDR3 spans 13 amino acids. Germline CDR1 is SEHNR and CDR2 is FQNEAQ (reference sequence). The CDR3 nucleotides read TGTGCCAGCAGCTTAGATGCGGCCGGGGAGCTGTTTTTT. It codes for CASSLDAAGELFF.